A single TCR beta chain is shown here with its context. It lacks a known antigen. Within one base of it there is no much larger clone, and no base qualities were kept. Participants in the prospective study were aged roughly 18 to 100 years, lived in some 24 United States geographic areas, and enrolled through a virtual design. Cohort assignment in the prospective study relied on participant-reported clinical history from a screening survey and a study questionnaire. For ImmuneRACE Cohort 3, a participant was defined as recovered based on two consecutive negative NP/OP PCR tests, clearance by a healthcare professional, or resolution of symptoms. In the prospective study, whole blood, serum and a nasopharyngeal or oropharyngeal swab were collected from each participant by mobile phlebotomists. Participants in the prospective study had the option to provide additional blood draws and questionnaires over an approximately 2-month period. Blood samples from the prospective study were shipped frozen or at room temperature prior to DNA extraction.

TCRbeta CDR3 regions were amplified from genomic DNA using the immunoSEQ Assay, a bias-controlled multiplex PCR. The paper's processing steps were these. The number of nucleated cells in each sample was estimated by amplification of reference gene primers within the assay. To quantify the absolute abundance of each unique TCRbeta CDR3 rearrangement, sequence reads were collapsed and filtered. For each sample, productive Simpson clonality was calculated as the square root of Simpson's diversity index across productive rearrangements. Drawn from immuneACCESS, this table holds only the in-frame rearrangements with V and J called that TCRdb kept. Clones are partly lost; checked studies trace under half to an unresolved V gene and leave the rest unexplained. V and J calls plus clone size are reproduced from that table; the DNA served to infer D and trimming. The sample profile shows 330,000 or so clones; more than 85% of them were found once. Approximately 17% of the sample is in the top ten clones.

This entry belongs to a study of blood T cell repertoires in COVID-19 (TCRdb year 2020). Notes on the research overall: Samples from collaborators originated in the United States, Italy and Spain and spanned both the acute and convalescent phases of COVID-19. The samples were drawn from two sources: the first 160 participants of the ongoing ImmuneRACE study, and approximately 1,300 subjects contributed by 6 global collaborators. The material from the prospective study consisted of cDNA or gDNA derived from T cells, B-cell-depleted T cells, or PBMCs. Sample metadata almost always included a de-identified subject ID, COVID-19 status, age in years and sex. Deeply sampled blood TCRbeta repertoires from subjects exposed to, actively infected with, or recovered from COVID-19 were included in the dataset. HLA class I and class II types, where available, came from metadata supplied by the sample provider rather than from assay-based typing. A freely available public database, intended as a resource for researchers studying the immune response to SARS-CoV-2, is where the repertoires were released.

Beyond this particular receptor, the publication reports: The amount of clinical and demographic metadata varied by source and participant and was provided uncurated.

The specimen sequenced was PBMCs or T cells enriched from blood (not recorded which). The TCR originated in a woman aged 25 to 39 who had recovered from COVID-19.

The CDR3 sequence is CASRPGSYSPLHF. In nucleotides, the sequence is TGTGCCAGCAGGCCGGGGAGTTATTCACCCCTCCACTTT. The V and J genes are TRBV28 and TRBJ1-6; there is no confident call for the D gene. CDR1 MDHEN and CDR2 SYDVKM are derived from the germline V gene. V loses 6 bases, J loses 8 bases, and the germline ends lie 11 bases apart. The CDR3 numbers 13 residues from cysteine through phenylalanine. The DNA shown is the 39-base CDR3, in frame from base 1. This CDR3, with the reference TRBV28 and TRBJ1-6 proteins standing in past its ends, gives the full variable domain DVKVTQSSRYLVKRTGEKVFLECVQDMDHENMFWYRQDPGLGLRLIYFSYDVKMKEKGDIPEGYSVSREKKERFSLILESASTNQTSMYLCASRPGSYSPLHFGNGTRLTVT.